Each of the 21 T cell receptor beta chains below was sequenced from the same sample in a study of blood T cell repertoires in COVID-19. Sequencing was performed with immunoSEQ multiplex PCR; in TCRdb, only in-frame clones are kept and a portion is missing. The data contain hundreds of thousands of clones, over 70% of them seen just once; the ten biggest clones take up around 3.4%. Material: peripheral blood. All receptors come from a woman older than 75 with acute or convalescent COVID-19.

The chain recombines TRBV19 with TRBJ1-2, with a possible D match to TRBD1 (5 bases). V was pared by 4 bases and J by 4 bases, with 19 bases between. Germline CDR1 is LNHDA and CDR2 is SQIVND (reference sequence). The CDR3 covers 16 residues. The CDR3: CASSTDDRFTRYGYTF. The CDR3 coding sequence is TGTGCCAGTAGTACCGACGACAGATTTACACGCTATGGCTACACCTTC.

This chain connects TRBV1 to TRBJ1-1; TRBD1 is taken as the D call from the table, unchecked against the DNA. TRBV1 corresponds to a pseudogene. The CDR3 covers 16 residues. The CDR3 sequence: CTSSRLATGVATEAFF. In DNA, the CDR3 is TGCACCAGCAGCCGCCTCGCGACAGGGGTAGCCACTGAAGCTTTCTTT.

This chain uses TRBV11-2 with TRBJ2-3; D is possibly TRBD2 (5 bases). V was cut by 5 bases and J by 0 bases, with 18 bases left in between. The CDR3 extends over 17 amino acids. Germline V gene sequence: CDR1 SGHAT, CDR2 FQNNGV. The CDR3 DNA follows: TGTGCCAGCAGCCGCGGAGGCCGGGAAAGGAGCACAGATACGCAGTATTTT. It codes for CASSRGGRERSTDTQYF.

The genes are TRBV3-1 (or the pseudogene TRBV3-2) and TRBJ2-5; 12 nucleotides agree with TRBD2. CDR3 length equals 18 residues. V trimming: 0 bases; J trimming: 4 bases; junction bases outside the gene matches: 9. Germline CDR1 reads LGHDT; CDR2 reads YNNKEL (reference sequence). CDR3 sequence (DNA): TGTGCCAGCAGCCAAGATTCCAGGACTAGCGGGATGAGAGAGACCCAGTACTTC. Encoded protein: CASSQDSRTSGMRETQYF.

This chain links TRBV5-4 with TRBJ2-1; D unclear. This CDR3 comprises 13 residues. V lost 5 bases and J 5 bases, leaving 11 bases between the germline ends. In germline, CDR1 is SGHNT, CDR2 YYREEE (reference sequence). The CDR3 is CASRLDTNNEQFF. CDR3 nucleotide sequence: TGTGCCAGCAGGCTCGACACGAACAATGAGCAGTTCTTC.

The chain uses TRBV6-5 and TRBJ2-2; TRBD2 matches at 12 bases. Germline assignment: CDR1 MNHEY and CDR2 SVGAGI. V dropped 8 bases and J dropped 1; count of bases not matched to a gene: 2. The CDR3 contains 15 residues. As DNA, the CDR3 is TGTGCCAGCTCGGGACTAGCGGGGAACACCGGGGAGCTGTTTTTT. Amino acids: CASSGLAGNTGELFF.

In the case of this clone: At the DNA level, this CDR3 is encoded by other sequences in the same sample as well. This sequence joins TRBV5-1 and TRBJ2-2, with D uncertain. The CDR3 spans 14 residues. CDR1 SGHRS and CDR2 YFSETQ come from the germline V gene. V lost 0 bases and J 4 bases, leaving 7 bases between the germline ends. The DNA of the CDR3 is TGCGCCAGCAGCTTGGCAGCGTCCACCGGGGAGCTGTTTTTT. Its protein product is CASSLAASTGELFF.

This clone has a handful of counts. The chain has TRBV4-1 and TRBJ2-3; D is perhaps TRBD2 (6 bases). V lost 1 base to trimming and J lost 0 bases, with 14 bases between them. Germline CDR1 and CDR2: MGHRA and YSYEKL. The CDR3 is made up of 17 amino acids. The CDR3 nucleotides are TGCGCCAGCAGCCAAGGGTCCACGGGGACTAGCACAGATACGCAGTATTTT. Translating gives CASSQGSTGTSTDTQYF.

The chain employs TRBV6-6 and TRBJ2-2, with 10 positions matching TRBD1. The trim removed 6 bases at V and 4 bases at J, leaving 5 bases unmatched. CDR1 and CDR2 from the germline V gene are MNHNY and SVGAGI (reference sequence). The CDR3 is 15 amino acids. The DNA of the CDR3 is TGTGCCAGCAGGACCGGGACAGGGGTCACCGGGGAGCTGTTTTTT. Amino acid sequence: CASRTGTGVTGELFF.

This clone was seen ten or more times. The chain couples TRBV3-1 (or the pseudogene TRBV3-2) to TRBJ2-7; a weak D match, TRBD2 (5 bases). Trimming removed 4 bases at V and 1 base at J, with 14 bases between. Germline-derived CDR1 and CDR2 are LGHDT and YNNKEL (reference sequence). The length of the CDR3 is 15 residues. The CDR3 loop reads CASSLNSGLSYEQYF. Here the CDR3 DNA reads TGTGCCAGCAGCCTCAATTCCGGACTGTCCTACGAGCAGTACTTC.

As for this clone: The sample contains more than one DNA sequence encoding this CDR3. This rearrangement joins TRBV5-1 to TRBJ2-3, with D possibly TRBD1 on 6 matching bases. CDR1 and CDR2 from the germline V gene are SGHRS and YFSETQ. V dropped 0 bases and J dropped 1 base, with 9 bases sitting between them. The CDR3 spans 15 residues. This CDR3 reads CASSLASGGTDTQYF. CDR3 DNA: TGCGCCAGCAGCTTGGCATCAGGGGGCACAGATACGCAGTATTTT.

The chain combines TRBV7-2 with TRBJ2-1, with 12 positions matching TRBD2. V was pared by 3 bases and J by 4 bases, with 4 bases of the junction left unmatched. This CDR3 spans 16 amino acids. Germline CDR1 SGHTA, CDR2 FQGNSA. In DNA, the CDR3 is TGTGCCAGCAGCTTCACCGGGACTAGCGGGTACAATGAGCAGTTCTTC. Its protein product is CASSFTGTSGYNEQFF.

The V and J genes are TRBV21-1 and TRBJ2-7; the D call in the table, TRBD2, was not verified against the DNA. TRBV21-1 is given as a pseudogene. The CDR3 extends over 13 amino acids. The DNA of the CDR3 is TGTGCCAGCAGCCCCGGGAGGGCCTACGAGCAGTACTTC. Protein: CASSPGRAYEQYF.

The chain joins TRBV5-4 to TRBJ1-1, with TRBD1 as a possible D gene (6 bases). The V end was cut by 2 bases, the J end by 2 bases, with 10 bases between. The germline CDR1 and CDR2 sequences are SGHNT and YYREEE (reference sequence). This CDR3 comprises 14 residues. CDR3 protein: CASSFRGPNTEAFF. The CDR3 DNA reads as TGTGCCAGCAGCTTCAGGGGACCTAACACTGAAGCTTTCTTT.

The V call is TRBV21-1, the J call TRBJ1-5; the table's D call TRBD1 went unverified against the DNA. TRBV21-1 is tagged as a pseudogene. The CDR3 contains 14 residues. The CDR3 DNA reads TGTGCCAGCAGCAAACAGGGGGAGATTCAGCCCCAGCATTTT. This encodes CASSKQGEIQPQHF.

V is TRBV7-3 and J is TRBJ1-5; no firm D call. The CDR3 consists of 13 residues. The ends were cut back, 5 bases at V and 6 bases at J, with 11 bases in the middle. CDR1 SGHTA and CDR2 FQGTGA come from the germline V gene. DNA for the CDR3: TGTGCCAGCAGCCCCGGAGTAGCTCAGCCCCAGCATTTT. It specifies CASSPGVAQPQHF.

The chain uses TRBV6-2 or TRBV6-3 and TRBJ1-2, with D hard to call. The CDR3 contains 13 residues. Germline values: CDR1 MNHEY, CDR2 SVGEGT. With 2 bases removed from V and 4 bases from J, the gap between germline ends came to 8 bases. CDR3 sequence: CASSYMTSYGYTF. Written as DNA, the CDR3 is TGTGCCAGCAGTTACATGACAAGCTATGGCTACACCTTC.

The CDR3 sequence is CASSQKTNSGQGYEQYF. The CDR3 region has the DNA TGTGCCAGTAGTCAAAAGACAAACTCCGGACAGGGCTACGAGCAGTACTTC. The chain employs TRBV19 and TRBJ2-7, with 8 positions matching TRBD1. The trim removed 5 bases at V and 3 bases at J, leaving 15 bases unmatched. The CDR3 is 17 residues long. Germline V gives CDR1 LNHDA, CDR2 SQIVND (reference sequence). Together with reference TRBV19 and TRBJ2-7, the CDR3 gives the full variable domain: DGGITQSPKYLFRKEGQNVTLSCEQNLNHDAMYWYRQDPGQGLRLIYYSQIVNDFQKGDIAEGYSVSREKKESFPLTVTSAQKNPTAFYLCASSQKTNSGQGYEQYFGPGTRLTVT.

This chain links TRBV9 with TRBJ2-2; 10 nucleotides match TRBD2. This CDR3 contains 18 residues. The germline V gene has CDR1 SGDLS and CDR2 YYNGEE. V shed 4 bases, J shed 4 bases, and the junction held 13 bases outside the gene matches. The CDR3 bases are TGTGCCAGCAGCCCTCGGGATAGCGGGGGGCTCATCACCGGGGAGCTGTTTTTT. It specifies CASSPRDSGGLITGELFF.

The J gene is TRBJ1-1, the V gene TRBV11-1, with D possibly being TRBD1 (5 bases). CDR1 and CDR2 from the germline V gene are SGHAT and FQDESV (reference sequence). The ends were cut back, 0 bases at V and 4 bases at J, with 6 bases in the middle. The CDR3 runs 13 residues. In nucleotides, the CDR3 is TGTGCCAGCAGCTTAGCAGGGGCCACTGAAGCTTTCTTT. The encoded protein is CASSLAGATEAFF.

The chain employs TRBV7-2 and TRBJ1-2; perhaps TRBD1 as D (5 bases). CDR1 is SGHTA and CDR2 is FQGNSA in the germline V gene. CDR3 length: 14 amino acids. Trimming left V 1 base short and J 8 bases short, with 14 bases between. The CDR3 coding sequence is TGTGCCAGCAGCTTAGAGTCAGGGTTTGGGGGCTACACCTTC. Protein product: CASSLESGFGGYTF.